Following are 5 T cell receptor beta chains from one sample sequenced in a study of T cells in women clearing cervical HPV infection. The protocol was immunoSEQ multiplex PCR, while the TCRdb copy is restricted to in-frame clones and leaves out a portion. The sample has tens of thousands of clones. The sample comprised blood buffy coat. The origin of the receptors is a woman between 18 and 70 years old with a cervical HPV16 infection that either progressed to CIN3+ or cleared (not recorded which).

About this clone itself: The sequenced fragment ends 3 residues before the CDR3 boundary, so the rest is inferred from the germline J gene. This chain uses TRBV4-1 with TRBJ2-3; perhaps TRBD1 as D (6 bases). Germline CDR1 MGHRA, CDR2 YSYEKL. The CDR3 loop spans 16 amino acids. V gave up 0 bases and J gave up 4 bases, with 14 bases separating them. The part of the CDR3 DNA that was read is TGCGCCAGCAGCCAAGAGGGGGCCGGTCCGGCAGATACG. As protein: CASSQEGAGPADT. The CDR3, in full, reads CASSQEGAGPADTQYF.

Regarding this clone: The read terminates 3 residues before the CDR3 end, so the remaining end is supplied by the germline J gene. V usage is TRBV5-4 and J usage is TRBJ2-1; TRBD2 aligns across 10 bases. V lost 4 bases to trimming and J lost 9 bases; unmatched junction nucleotides: 10. Germline lookup yields CDR1 SGHNT and CDR2 YYREEE (reference sequence). The CDR3 spans 15 residues. The DNA read from the CDR3 is TGTGCCAGCAGCCCCCCAGCGGGAGGGCCTAGTGAG. Protein sequence: CASSPPAGGPSE. The whole CDR3 sequence is CASSPPAGGPSEQFF. Looking up the rest from reference TRBV5-4 and TRBJ2-1 gives the full variable domain: ETGVTQSPTHLIKTRGQQVTLRCSSQSGHNTVSWYQQALGQGPQFIFQYYREEENGRGNFPPRFSGLQFPNYSSELNVNALELDDSALYLCASSPPAGGPSEQFFGPGTRLTVL.

Remarks on this clone: The missing CDR3 end, 3 residues past where the read stops, is filled in from the germline J gene. This chain joins TRBV10-3 and TRBJ1-2, with 7 bases that match TRBD1. V trimming: 2 bases; J trimming: 2 bases; junction bases outside the gene matches: 5. The CDR3 totals 15 residues. Germline loops: CDR1 ENHRY, CDR2 SYGVKD. The CDR3 bases that were read are TGTGCCATCAGTGAGGGCAGGGGGTTCAACTATGGC. Amino acid sequence: CAISEGRGFNYG. The whole CDR3 region reads CAISEGRGFNYGYTF.

A remark on this clone: The CDR3 extends 3 residues past the end of the read, so its final part is completed from the germline J gene. V is TRBV5-5 and J is TRBJ2-1; the D gene is possibly TRBD1 (6 bases). Between the trimmed V and J ends, which lost 2 bases and 1 base, there was a span of 10 bases. CDR3 length equals 15 residues. Looked up from germline, CDR1 is SGHKS and CDR2 is YYEKEE (reference sequence). CDR3 DNA (partial): TGTGCCAGCAGCTTAGGGGACACTTCCTACAATGAG. Translated: CASSLGDTSYNE. The entire CDR3 reads CASSLGDTSYNEQFF.

As concerns this clone: The read gets to within 3 residues of the CDR3 end, and the germline J gene fills in the rest. The chain is built from TRBV5-4 and TRBJ2-7; 15 bases match TRBD2. The germline gives CDR1 SGHNT, CDR2 YYREEE (reference sequence). This CDR3 is 14 amino acids long. Germline trimming cut 5 bases from V and 5 bases from J; bases unmatched to any gene: 2. The CDR3 loop reads CASRGLAGGDEQYF. CDR3 bases read: TGTGCCAGCAGGGGACTAGCGGGAGGAGACGAG.